Listed here are 19 T cell receptor beta chains from one sample, sequenced in a study of preoperative IRX-2 immunotherapy in early breast cancer. This sample's treatment: preoperative locoregional IRX-2 cytokine immunotherapy. Libraries were prepared by immunoSEQ multiplex PCR; TCRdb keeps only in-frame clonotypes and omits some of them. Among around 25,000 clones listed, approximately 95% were seen once. The sample here was tumor tissue, taken after IRX-2 immunotherapy. The receptors were sampled from a human donor with breast cancer.

This chain connects TRBV5-1 to TRBJ1-3; D unclear. V lost 0 bases, J lost 4 bases, and 11 bases lay in between. CDR1 SGHRS and CDR2 YFSETQ come from the germline V gene. The CDR3 covers 15 residues. The CDR3 loop reads CASSLAKGVGNTIYF. CDR3 DNA sequence: TGCGCCAGCAGCTTGGCCAAGGGAGTCGGAAACACCATATATTTT.

The CDR3 sequence: CATSRGTGFSEAFF. The CDR3 DNA reads TGTGCCACCAGCAGAGGGACAGGGTTTTCTGAAGCTTTCTTT. The chain carries TRBV15 and TRBJ1-1, with 8 bases aligning to TRBD1. The V segment lost 1 base and the J segment 6 bases; nucleotides outside the gene matches: 4. CDR3 length: 14 amino acids. CDR1 LNHNV and CDR2 YYDKDF come from the germline V gene (reference sequence).

The chain uses TRBV10-1 and TRBJ1-5; possible D gene TRBD1, 6 bases. The CDR3 covers 19 residues. V gave up 7 bases and J gave up 3 bases, with 28 bases separating them. Germline CDR1 reads WNHNN; CDR2 reads SYGVQD (reference sequence). The CDR3 is CASNTQGGARAIPNQPQHF. The CDR3 coding sequence is TGCGCCAGCAACACTCAAGGGGGGGCCAGGGCGATCCCCAATCAGCCCCAGCATTTT.

The V call is TRBV7-2, the J call TRBJ2-7, with 9 positions matching TRBD2. Trimming cost V 2 bases and J 2 bases; bases outside gene matches: 10. Germline-derived CDR1 and CDR2 are SGHTA and FQGNSA. This CDR3 is 17 amino acids long. In nucleotides, the CDR3 is TGTGCCAGCAGCTTAACGGTCCTAGCGGGACTACCCTACGAGCAGTACTTC. Its translation: CASSLTVLAGLPYEQYF.

This chain joins TRBV2 and TRBJ2-1, with a weak D call TRBD2 (6 bases). This CDR3 has 18 amino acids. The ends were cut back, 0 bases at V and 1 base at J, with 16 bases in the middle. Looked up from germline, CDR1 is SNHLY and CDR2 is FYNNEI. The CDR3, as DNA: TGTGCCAGCAGTGAAGCGGGCGGGAATGGGCGGTCCTACAATGAGCAGTTCTTC. This sequence encodes CASSEAGGNGRSYNEQFF.

The V gene is TRBV7-9, the J gene TRBJ2-5, with TRBD2 as a possible D gene (5 bases). Germline assignment: CDR1 SEHNR and CDR2 FQNEAQ (reference sequence). Deletions cut 3 bases from V and 5 bases from J, with 22 bases between. CDR3 length: 17 amino acids. The CDR3 region is CASSFGSGGRARETQYF. The CDR3 nucleotides read TGTGCCAGCAGCTTTGGATCTGGAGGCCGTGCTCGGGAGACCCAGTACTTC.

The rearrangement links TRBV11-2 to TRBJ1-6, with D uncertain. Germline CDR1 is SGHAT and CDR2 is FQNNGV. V was clipped by 5 bases and J by 8 bases, with 10 bases between them. CDR3 length: 13 amino acids. CDR3 in amino acids: CASSPRWDSPLHF. CDR3 DNA: TGTGCCAGCAGCCCCCGGTGGGATTCACCCCTCCACTTT.

This rearrangement joins TRBV10-1 to TRBJ2-1; 14 nucleotides match TRBD2. Germline CDR1 and CDR2: WNHNN and SYGVQD (reference sequence). The trim removed 0 bases at V and 10 bases at J, leaving 8 bases unmatched. The length of the CDR3 is 17 residues. The CDR3 loop reads CASSESRGGLAGAEQFF. In nucleotides, the CDR3 is TGCGCCAGCAGTGAGTCCAGGGGGGGACTAGCGGGAGCAGAGCAGTTCTTC.

The chain uses TRBV19 and TRBJ2-3; maybe TRBD2 (6 bases). V was pared by 8 bases and J by 0 bases, with 9 bases between. This CDR3 comprises 13 residues. CDR1 is LNHDA and CDR2 is SQIVND in the germline V gene (reference sequence). The CDR3 bases are TGTGCCAGTCGACGGGGGAGCACAGATACGCAGTATTTT. Amino acid sequence: CASRRGSTDTQYF. The full variable domain, rest sourced from reference TRBV19 and TRBJ2-3, is DGGITQSPKYLFRKEGQNVTLSCEQNLNHDAMYWYRQDPGQGLRLIYYSQIVNDFQKGDIAEGYSVSREKKESFPLTVTSAQKNPTAFYLCASRRGSTDTQYFGPGTRLTVL.

V is TRBV18 and J is TRBJ2-3; 7 bases fit TRBD2. Per germline, CDR1 KGHSH and CDR2 LQKENI. The CDR3 runs to 20 residues. The ends lost 6 bases at V and 0 bases at J; junction bases unmatched: 21. The CDR3 is CASSHRRGLAARPSTDTQYF. Written as DNA, the CDR3 is TGTGCCAGCTCTCACCGACGGGGCCTAGCGGCACGTCCTAGCACAGATACGCAGTATTTT.

CDR3 sequence reads: CASSRTGIQETQYF. The CDR3 nucleotides are TGCGCCAGCAGCCGGACAGGGATACAAGAGACCCAGTACTTC. The chain joins TRBV5-1 to TRBJ2-5; 8 nucleotides match TRBD1. The V segment lost 4 bases and the J segment 2 bases; nucleotides outside the gene matches: 4. The length of the CDR3 is 14 residues. Looked up from germline, CDR1 is SGHRS and CDR2 is YFSETQ.

J is TRBJ2-1 and V is TRBV4-1; a weak D match, TRBD1 (7 bases). V lost 0 bases, J lost 6 bases, and 15 bases lay in between. Germline V gives CDR1 MGHRA, CDR2 YSYEKL. This CDR3 has 16 amino acids. CDR3 protein: CASSQDRRGLGNEQFF. CDR3 nucleotide sequence: TGCGCCAGCAGCCAAGATAGGAGGGGGCTTGGCAATGAGCAGTTCTTC.

This clone was found once. The gene calls are TRBV9 and TRBJ1-4; D possibly corresponds to TRBD1 (5 bases). The germline V gene encodes CDR1 SGDLS and CDR2 YYNGEE. V shed 0 bases and J shed 10 bases, with 10 bases lying between them. The CDR3 loop spans 13 amino acids. This CDR3 is CASSVEGGAKLFF. CDR3 DNA: TGTGCCAGCAGCGTAGAGGGAGGGGCAAAACTGTTTTTT.

The rearrangement uses TRBV19 and TRBJ2-5; D possibly corresponds to TRBD2 (5 bases). CDR1 and CDR2 (germline): LNHDA, SQIVND (reference sequence). The CDR3 runs to 14 residues. The V gene lost 3 bases and the J gene lost 4 bases, with 12 bases spanning the gap. The CDR3 coding sequence is TGTGCCAGTAGTATGTTACTCGGAGGAGAGACCCAGTACTTC. Translated: CASSMLLGGETQYF. The variable domain in full, with the rest retrieved from reference TRBV19 and TRBJ2-5, is DGGITQSPKYLFRKEGQNVTLSCEQNLNHDAMYWYRQDPGQGLRLIYYSQIVNDFQKGDIAEGYSVSREKKESFPLTVTSAQKNPTAFYLCASSMLLGGETQYFGPGTRLLVL.

This clone was recorded only once. The genes are TRBV29-1 and TRBJ2-2, with D possibly TRBD1 on 5 matching bases. V was pared by 3 bases and J by 1 base, with 9 bases between. The CDR3 length is 14 residues. Germline-derived CDR1 and CDR2 are SQVTM and ANQGSEA. The chain's CDR3 is CSVDQGMNTGELFF. CDR3 in DNA: TGCAGCGTTGACCAGGGAATGAACACCGGGGAGCTGTTTTTT.

The chain has TRBV4-1 and TRBJ2-5; 13 nucleotides align to TRBD2. Trimming took 4 bases from V and 4 from J; bases not matched to a gene: 6. There are 16 residues in the CDR3. Germline CDR1 and CDR2: MGHRA and YSYEKL. As DNA, the CDR3 is TGCGCCAGCAGCCCCCCGGGACTAGCGGGAATAGAGACCCAGTACTTC. Translated, it gives CASSPPGLAGIETQYF.

The chain has TRBV7-9 and TRBJ2-7, with D possibly being TRBD1 (6 bases). Germline V lookup: CDR1 SEHNR, CDR2 FQNEAQ (reference sequence). There are 17 residues in the CDR3. V dropped 5 bases and J dropped 2 bases, with 22 bases sitting between them. CDR3 region: CASSQPDRSLNTYEQYF. The CDR3 nucleotides read TGTGCCAGCAGCCAACCCGACAGGTCATTAAATACCTACGAGCAGTACTTC.

The chain recombines TRBV2 with TRBJ1-1, with TRBD1 identical over 7 bases. Losses at the gene ends were 5 bases for V and 10 bases for J; bases not matched to a gene: 13. The CDR3 is 14 amino acids. Germline V gene sequence: CDR1 SNHLY, CDR2 FYNNEI. As DNA, the CDR3 is TGTGCCAGCAGTCGGGAAGTAGAAGGGGGCGTAGCTTTCTTT. This gives the protein CASSREVEGGVAFF.

The chain links TRBV5-1 to TRBJ1-2; 8 nucleotides agree with TRBD1. Germline lookup yields CDR1 SGHRS and CDR2 YFSETQ. The CDR3 is 14 amino acids. The junction had 10 bases not matched to a gene; V was cut back by 4 bases and J by 8 bases. CDR3 nucleotides: TGCGCCAGCAGCCCGGGACAGGCCGGAGGGGGCTACACCTTC. This encodes CASSPGQAGGGYTF. Full variable domain (rest looked up from reference TRBV5-1 and TRBJ1-2): KAGVTQTPRYLIKTRGQQVTLSCSPISGHRSVSWYQQTPGQGLQFLFEYFSETQRNKGNFPGRFSGRQFSNSRSEMNVSTLELGDSALYLCASSPGQAGGGYTFGSGTRLTVV.